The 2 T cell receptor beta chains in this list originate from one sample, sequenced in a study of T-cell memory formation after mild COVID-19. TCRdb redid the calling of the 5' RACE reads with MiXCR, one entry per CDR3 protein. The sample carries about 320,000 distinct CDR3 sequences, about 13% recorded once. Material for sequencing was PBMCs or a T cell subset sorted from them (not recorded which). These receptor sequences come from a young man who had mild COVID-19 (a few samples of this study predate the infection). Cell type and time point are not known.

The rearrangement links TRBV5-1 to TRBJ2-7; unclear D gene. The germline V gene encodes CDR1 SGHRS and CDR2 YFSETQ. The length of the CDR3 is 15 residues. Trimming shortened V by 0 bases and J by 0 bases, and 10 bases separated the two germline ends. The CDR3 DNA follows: TGCGCCAGCAGCTTGGATGTTGGCAACTCCTACGAGCAGTACTTC. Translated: CASSLDVGNSYEQYF.

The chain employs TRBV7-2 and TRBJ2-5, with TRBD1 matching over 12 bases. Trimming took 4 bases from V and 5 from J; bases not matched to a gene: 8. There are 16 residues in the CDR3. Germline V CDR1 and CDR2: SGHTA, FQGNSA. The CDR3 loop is CASSSGTGGVQETQYF. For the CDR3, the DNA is TGTGCCAGCAGCTCCGGGACAGGGGGCGTGCAGGAGACCCAGTACTTC.